The sequence of this T cell receptor beta chain was determined in a study of shared clonotypes between healthy human individuals. At a deep level, the assay was run. Clones were sequenced by immunoSEQ multiplex PCR, and TCRdb holds only the in-frame ones, with some missing. This sample has some 630,000 clones, with more than 70% found just once. The V gene's germline CDR1 is MGHRA and CDR2 YSYEKL. After removal of 1 base from V and 6 bases from J, the junction contained 15 bases not matched to a gene. The length of the CDR3 is 19 residues. The TCR comes from a woman in her twenties or thirties in good health. The sequenced material came from memory CD4+ T cells sorted from blood. Subset noted: CD45RA-negative fraction. The chain combines TRBV4-1 with TRBJ2-7; TRBD2 matches at 13 bases. The CDR3 is CASSQGRWTSGRSTIEQYF. The CDR3 nucleotides are TGCGCCAGCAGCCAAGGGAGGTGGACTAGCGGGAGATCCACCATCGAGCAGTACTTC.